Following are 22 T cell receptor beta chains from one sample sequenced in a study of cytomegalovirus exposure and HLA in healthy donors (dated by TCRdb to 2015 to 2018). The protocol used for the library was the immunoSEQ multiplex PCR assay. A mixture of 60 forward primers for TCR Vbeta segments and 13 reverse primers for TCR Jbeta segments was used in the multiplex PCR. TCRdb provides this immuneACCESS table in a form limited to in-frame rearrangements. Some clones are lacking; in checked studies, under half of them reflect an unresolved V gene, and why the rest are absent is not known. Recorded for this sample are 200,000 to 250,000 clones; around 80% of them occurred a single time. The leading ten clones occupy 0.63% of the sample. The sequenced material came from PBMCs. The receptor source for this set is a man aged 18 to 35 in good health and CMV-seronegative.

This clone is a singleton in its sample. This chain connects TRBV2 to TRBJ2-1; D is perhaps TRBD1 (5 bases). CDR1 and CDR2 (germline): SNHLY, FYNNEI. This CDR3 comprises 14 residues. The germline V and J ends were trimmed by 5 bases and 4 bases, with 12 bases remaining between them. CDR3 loop: CASSLDSLYNEQFF. The CDR3 DNA is TGTGCCAGCAGTCTCGACAGTCTGTACAATGAGCAGTTCTTC.

V usage is TRBV21-1 and J usage is TRBJ2-2; TRBD1, the table's D call, lacks a check against the DNA. TRBV21-1 is a known pseudogene. This CDR3 has 14 residues. The CDR3 DNA reads as TGTGCCAGCAGCACGGACAGGGGCACCGGGGAGCTGTTTTTT. Its protein is CASSTDRGTGELFF.

As DNA, the CDR3 is TGTGCCAGTAGTATCGCAGGAGGCGGGAGCTCCTACAATGAGCAGTTCTTC. Protein: CASSIAGGGSSYNEQFF. The chain combines TRBV19 with TRBJ2-1; 7 nucleotides agree with TRBD2. From germline, CDR1 is LNHDA and CDR2 SQIVND (reference sequence). The CDR3 is 17 amino acids. Germline trimming cut 3 bases from V and 0 bases from J; bases unmatched to any gene: 8.

The chain has TRBV28 and TRBJ1-4; 8 nucleotides align to TRBD1. The CDR3 spans 15 residues. The junction had 5 bases not matched to a gene; V was cut back by 4 bases and J by 4 bases. The germline gives CDR1 MDHEN, CDR2 SYDVKM. CDR3 sequence reads: CASSSGQGGNEKLFF. CDR3 DNA: TGTGCCAGCAGTTCCGGACAGGGCGGTAATGAAAAACTGTTTTTT.

The CDR3 reads CASSRGPGTSTDTQYF. The CDR3 coding sequence is TGTGCCAGTAGTAGGGGGCCCGGGACAAGCACAGATACGCAGTATTTT. The chain carries TRBV19 and TRBJ2-3; D is perhaps TRBD1 (6 bases). V lost 4 bases and J lost 0, with 14 bases in between. Germline V lookup: CDR1 LNHDA, CDR2 SQIVND (reference sequence). The length of the CDR3 is 16 residues. The full variable domain, its missing parts supplied by reference TRBV19 and TRBJ2-3, is DGGITQSPKYLFRKEGQNVTLSCEQNLNHDAMYWYRQDPGQGLRLIYYSQIVNDFQKGDIAEGYSVSREKKESFPLTVTSAQKNPTAFYLCASSRGPGTSTDTQYFGPGTRLTVL.

This chain connects TRBV6-6 to TRBJ1-2, with TRBD1 matching 8 bases. Trimming removed 2 bases from V and 7 bases from J; junction bases left unmatched: 6. Germline V gene sequence: CDR1 MNHNY, CDR2 SVGAGI (reference sequence). This CDR3 spans 14 amino acids. As DNA, the CDR3 is TGTGCCAGCAGTTACGACAGGGGTCAATTTGGCTACACCTTC. It translates to CASSYDRGQFGYTF.

This chain joins TRBV19 and TRBJ1-1; D gene unclear. This CDR3 region has 14 residues. Trimming removed 3 bases from V and 6 bases from J, with 14 bases in between. Germline V gene lookup returns CDR1 LNHDA and CDR2 SQIVND (reference sequence). The CDR3 region is CASSIVSRRAEAFF. For the CDR3, the DNA is TGTGCCAGTAGTATTGTGTCCCGGAGGGCTGAAGCTTTCTTT.

The CDR3: CASSFRDSYYEQYF. The CDR3 DNA reads as TGTGCCAGCAGCTTCCGGGACAGTTACTACGAGCAGTACTTC. The chain combines TRBV7-9 with TRBJ2-7; 7 bases are shared with TRBD1. The CDR3 is 14 amino acids. Germline V gives CDR1 SEHNR, CDR2 FQNEAQ (reference sequence). V lost 3 bases, J lost 3 bases, and 5 bases stayed unmatched.

The V call is TRBV18, the J call TRBJ2-7; the match to TRBD1 covers 10 bases. The CDR3 sequence is 14 residues long. In germline, CDR1 is KGHSH, CDR2 LQKENI. With V trimmed by 6 bases and J by 3 bases, 5 bases remained unmatched. The CDR3 nucleotides are TGTGCCAGCTCCCCCGGGGACAGGGGCTACGAGCAGTACTTC. Residues: CASSPGDRGYEQYF.

The V call is TRBV2, the J call TRBJ1-4; D remains unclear. The CDR3 extends over 20 amino acids. Germline CDR1 SNHLY, CDR2 FYNNEI. V lost 5 bases and J lost 0, with 25 bases in between. CDR3 in amino acids: CASSFPTVADASATNEKLFF. CDR3 nucleotide sequence: TGTGCCAGCAGTTTCCCAACCGTAGCAGACGCTTCTGCAACTAATGAAAAACTGTTTTTT.

The V and J genes are TRBV15 and TRBJ2-5; 12 bases match TRBD2. The CDR3 spans 19 residues. Germline values: CDR1 LNHNV, CDR2 YYDKDF (reference sequence). The V and J ends lost 0 bases and 6 bases, in that order; junction bases with no gene match: 14. Here the CDR3 reads CATSRDGSSGRGSEKTQYF. DNA of the CDR3: TGTGCCACCAGCAGAGATGGGTCTAGCGGGAGGGGATCCGAGAAGACCCAGTACTTC.

In its sample, this clone was seen many times. The V call is TRBV4-1, the J call TRBJ2-1, with 8 bases that match TRBD2. Germline V lookup: CDR1 MGHRA, CDR2 YSYEKL. The CDR3 has 15 amino acids. Trimming took 4 bases from V and 6 from J; bases not matched to a gene: 8. CDR3 region: CASSLLSGSGNEQFF. The CDR3 bases are TGCGCCAGCAGCCTCTTGAGCGGGAGCGGCAATGAGCAGTTCTTC.

V is TRBV7-9 and J is TRBJ1-2; maybe TRBD1 (5 bases). Trimming removed 1 base at V and 7 bases at J, with 16 bases between. The CDR3 sequence is 15 residues long. The germline V gene encodes CDR1 SEHNR and CDR2 FQNEAQ (reference sequence). The CDR3 sequence is CASSLVVGAEGGYTF. For the CDR3, the DNA is TGTGCCAGCAGCTTAGTCGTAGGGGCGGAAGGTGGCTACACCTTC.

The J gene is TRBJ2-5, the V gene TRBV6-5, with D perhaps TRBD2 (6 bases). There are 14 residues in the CDR3. Germline-derived CDR1 and CDR2 are MNHEY and SVGAGI. Deletions cut 6 bases from V and 5 bases from J, with 16 bases between. The DNA of the CDR3 is TGTGCCAGCAGCCCCCCCCGGGAGTGGGAGACCCAGTACTTC. This codes for CASSPPREWETQYF.

The V and J genes are TRBV4-1 and TRBJ2-7; 8 nucleotides match TRBD2. CDR1 is MGHRA and CDR2 is YSYEKL in the germline V gene. The CDR3 loop spans 16 amino acids. V lost 2 bases, J lost 2 bases, and 8 bases stayed unmatched. DNA of the CDR3: TGCGCCAGCAGCCAAACCGTTAGCGGGGATGCCTACGAGCAGTACTTC. This translates into CASSQTVSGDAYEQYF.

This clone occurred a few times. The chain couples TRBV2 to TRBJ1-2, with 8 nucleotides matching TRBD1. CDR3 length equals 15 residues. The V gene's germline CDR1 is SNHLY and CDR2 FYNNEI. The junction had 7 bases not matched to a gene; V was cut back by 3 bases and J by 4 bases. The CDR3 DNA is TGTGCCAGCAGTGATCCCACAGGGGGATCCTATGGCTACACCTTC. Amino acid sequence: CASSDPTGGSYGYTF.

This clone was recorded once. J is TRBJ1-1 and V is TRBV6-5; D is ambiguous. Germline V gene lookup returns CDR1 MNHEY and CDR2 SVGAGI. V lost 5 bases and J 11 bases, leaving 12 bases between the germline ends. This CDR3 is built from 11 residues. CDR3 in amino acids: CASSGYREAFF. Here the CDR3 DNA reads TGTGCCAGCAGTGGTTACCGCGAGGCTTTCTTT.

This clone appeared a few times. This chain connects TRBV7-3 to TRBJ1-3, with 7 bases fitting TRBD1. Germline trimming cut 4 bases from V and 0 bases from J; bases unmatched to any gene: 3. Germline V gene sequence: CDR1 SGHTA, CDR2 FQGTGA. CDR3 length: 15 amino acids. The CDR3 region is CASSYRGLSGNTIYF. Here the CDR3 DNA reads TGTGCCAGCAGCTACAGGGGACTCTCTGGAAACACCATATATTTT.

The chain has TRBV7-9 and TRBJ1-6; 8 nucleotides line up with TRBD1. Germline V CDR1 and CDR2: SEHNR, FQNEAQ (reference sequence). V shed 8 bases, J shed 7 bases, and the junction held 16 bases outside the gene matches. The CDR3 consists of 17 residues. CDR3: CASEYGQGPTGNSPLHF. In nucleotides, the CDR3 is TGTGCCAGCGAATACGGACAGGGCCCTACGGGGAATTCACCCCTCCACTTT.

The CDR3 DNA sequence: TGTGCCAGCACCAAGGGAGGCCAGGTCGAAAAACTGTTTTTT. Its protein product is CASTKGGQVEKLFF. The V call is TRBV28, the J call TRBJ1-4; D gene ambiguous. This CDR3 contains 14 residues. V was clipped by 7 bases and J by 8 bases, with 17 bases between them. The germline V gene has CDR1 MDHEN and CDR2 SYDVKM.

The chain combines TRBV9 with TRBJ2-5; D unresolved. The germline gives CDR1 SGDLS, CDR2 YYNGEE. The CDR3 is made up of 14 amino acids. V shed 1 base and J shed 2 bases, with 9 bases lying between them. The CDR3 DNA sequence: TGTGCCAGCAGCGTATCGGTTAAACAAGAGACCCAGTACTTC. It is translated as CASSVSVKQETQYF.

This chain uses TRBV1 with TRBJ2-6; the table's D call, TRBD1, was not checked against the DNA. TRBV1 is tagged as a pseudogene. The CDR3 contains 13 residues. For the CDR3, the DNA is TGCACCCCCAATGGGGCCTGGGCCAACGTCCTGACTTTC. It yields the protein CTPNGAWANVLTF.